These T cell receptor beta chains were read from a single sample in a study of cytomegalovirus exposure and HLA in healthy donors. Sequenced by immunoSEQ multiplex PCR; TCRdb stores in-frame clones only, minus some. This table lists some 120,000 clones. The sequenced sample consisted of PBMCs. These receptors were taken from a young man in good health and CMV-seronegative. Both conserved end residues are part of each CDR3. The D gene is left open where the match is weak.

cdr3_nt,cdr3_aa,v_call,j_call,d_call
TGTGCCTGGAGTGGGAGCGGGATGAATCAGCCCCAGCATTTT,CAWSGSGMNQPQHF,TRBV30,TRBJ1-5,.
TGTGCCAGCAGCGGCACGACAGCCAGCTATGGCTACACCTTC,CASSGTTASYGYTF,TRBV9,TRBJ1-2,.
TGTGCCAGCAGAACTCCCGGGACAACTACCTACGAGCAGTACTTC,CASRTPGTTTYEQYF,TRBV6-6,TRBJ2-7,.
TGCGCCAGCAGCTTGGGAGTGAACACCGGGGAGCTGTTTTTT,CASSLGVNTGELFF,TRBV5-1,TRBJ2-2,.
TGTGCCAGTAGTTTTGTAGGGGTGGGCACTGAAGCTTTCTTT,CASSFVGVGTEAFF,TRBV19,TRBJ1-1,.
TGCGCCAGCAGCTTGTTAGGGGACAGCTATGGCTACACCTTC,CASSLLGDSYGYTF,TRBV5-1,TRBJ1-2,TRBD1
TGTGCCAGCTCATCACAGGGGGTAAACACCGGGGAGCTGTTTTTT,CASSSQGVNTGELFF,TRBV18,TRBJ2-2,TRBD1
TGTGCCAGCGGGGGGGCCTTGGAGACCCAGTACTTC,CASGGALETQYF,TRBV28,TRBJ2-5,.
TGTGCCAGCAGCTTAGCCGTCCGTTCTGAAGCTTTCTTT,CASSLAVRSEAFF,TRBV7-6,TRBJ1-1,.
TGTGCCAGCAGCCGAAGCGGGGCGAACAATGAGCAGTTCTTC,CASSRSGANNEQFF,TRBV28,TRBJ2-1,TRBD2
TGTGCCACCAGCAGAGACGGGACCCAGTACTTC,CATSRDGTQYF,TRBV15,TRBJ2-5,.
TGTGCCAGCAGTGTGCCCGGGACAGGGACTCCGACCCAGTACTTC,CASSVPGTGTPTQYF,TRBV6-1,TRBJ2-5,TRBD1
TGTGCCTGGAGGGAAGGTCTAGGTGGCTACACCTTC,CAWREGLGGYTF,TRBV30,TRBJ1-2,.
TGTGCCAGTAGTCCCGGGACAACTAGCACAGATACGCAGTATTTT,CASSPGTTSTDTQYF,TRBV19,TRBJ2-3,.
TGTGCCAGCAGTCGTGGGGACAGTTTAGAGACCCAGTACTTC,CASSRGDSLETQYF,TRBV6-5,TRBJ2-5,TRBD1
TGTGCCAGCAGCTTGGACAGGGGGGACCCCATTCAGTACTTC,CASSLDRGDPIQYF,TRBV7-9,TRBJ2-4,TRBD1
TGTGCCAGCAGCCCGGACAGGGAGTTTCCTGAAGCTTTCTTT,CASSPDREFPEAFF,TRBV7-9,TRBJ1-1,TRBD1
TGTGCCAGCAGCTTCGGGGGGGTCCACACAGATACGCAGTATTTT,CASSFGGVHTDTQYF,TRBV4-2,TRBJ2-3,TRBD2
TGTGCCAGCAGCCAAGCGGGGGAGACCTACAATGAGCAGTTCTTC,CASSQAGETYNEQFF,TRBV7-6,TRBJ2-1,TRBD2